These 20 T cell receptor beta chains originate from one sample sequenced in a study of blood T cell repertoires in COVID-19. Measured with immunoSEQ multiplex PCR; TCRdb has only the in-frame clones, and not every one. Counted here are over 70,000 clones, 60% to 85% occurring once; the ten biggest clones make up almost 50%. Sequencing was carried out using peripheral blood. The source is a human donor in a cohort sampled during active COVID-19.

This clone was recorded a few times. This rearrangement joins TRBV7-9 to TRBJ1-5, with D unresolved. Trimming stripped 2 bases from V and 0 bases from J, with 11 bases between. Per germline, CDR1 SEHNR and CDR2 FQNEAQ (reference sequence). This CDR3 spans 16 amino acids. The CDR3 DNA follows: TGTGCCAGCAGCTTAATTAGCACTAATAGCAATCAGCCCCAGCATTTT. Translation gives CASSLISTNSNQPQHF. The variable domain in full, completed from reference TRBV7-9 and TRBJ1-5, reads DTGVSQNPRHKITKRGQNVTFRCDPISEHNRLYWYRQTLGQGPEFLTYFQNEAQLEKSRLLSDRFSAERPKGSFSTLEIQRTEQGDSAMYLCASSLISTNSNQPQHFGDGTRLSIL.

The V and J genes are TRBV20-1 and TRBJ2-1, with TRBD2 identical over 8 bases. Germline trimming cut 3 bases from V and 4 bases from J; bases unmatched to any gene: 8. The CDR3 runs 15 residues. Looked up from germline, CDR1 is DFQATT and CDR2 is SNEGSKA (reference sequence). The CDR3 DNA follows: TGCAGTGCTAGTCCCGGGAGGGCTTTGTACAATGAGCAGTTCTTC. The encoded protein is CSASPGRALYNEQFF.

The chain links TRBV24-1 to TRBJ1-2; 10 bases fit TRBD1. Germline V gene sequence: CDR1 KGHDR, CDR2 SFDVKD. The CDR3 length is 17 residues. The V gene end was trimmed by 4 bases and the J gene end by 4 bases; junction bases not matched to a gene: 11. This chain's CDR3 is CATSESTGQGPPYGYTF. CDR3 nucleotides: TGTGCCACCAGTGAGTCGACGGGACAGGGGCCGCCCTATGGCTACACCTTC.

The J gene is TRBJ1-1, the V gene TRBV12-3 or TRBV12-4; D is uncertain. The CDR3 covers 11 residues. The V gene lost 6 bases and the J gene lost 8 bases, with 10 bases spanning the gap. The CDR3 DNA follows: TGTGCCAGCAGCTCCGGGAGAGAAGCTTTCTTT. It specifies CASSSGREAFF.

The CDR3 region is CASSLGQDYGYTF. The CDR3, as DNA: TGCGCCAGCAGCTTGGGACAGGACTATGGCTACACCTTC. The genes are TRBV5-1 and TRBJ1-2; D perhaps matches TRBD1 (6 bases). Germline V gives CDR1 SGHRS, CDR2 YFSETQ. The CDR3 covers 13 residues. The germline V and J ends were trimmed by 0 bases and 3 bases, with 6 bases remaining between them.

The genes are TRBV7-2 and TRBJ2-2, with TRBD1 matching 11 bases. Germline assignment: CDR1 SGHTA and CDR2 FQGNSA. Trimming took 4 bases from V and 5 from J; bases not matched to a gene: 3. The CDR3 runs to 15 residues. The CDR3 region has the DNA TGTGCCAGCAGCTGGACAGGGGGCTCGACCGGGGAGCTGTTTTTT. It translates to CASSWTGGSTGELFF.

The chain links TRBV28 to TRBJ2-7; no firm D call. There are 17 residues in the CDR3. The V end was cut by 3 bases, the J end by 3 bases, with 21 bases between. Germline V gene sequence: CDR1 MDHEN, CDR2 SYDVKM. CDR3 in DNA: TGTGCCAGCAGTTTGCCTACTTTTAATCGCGCTGACTACGAGCAGTACTTC. Translating gives CASSLPTFNRADYEQYF.

The chain is built from TRBV11-2 and TRBJ2-3; 8 nucleotides match TRBD2. Trimming cost V 5 bases and J 5 bases; bases outside gene matches: 12. From germline, CDR1 is SGHAT and CDR2 FQNNGV. The CDR3 totals 16 residues. CDR3 protein: CASSPVAVSGEDTQYF. The CDR3 DNA follows: TGTGCCAGCAGCCCTGTAGCGGTTAGCGGGGAAGATACGCAGTATTTT.

A remark on this clone: Germline and junction disagree at one end, which may indicate a read error. J is TRBJ2-7 and V is TRBV7-7; D may be TRBD2 (6 bases). Germline V gene sequence: CDR1 SSHAT, CDR2 FNYEAQ (reference sequence). The CDR3 spans 15 residues. CDR3 protein: CASSLAANPSYEQYF. Written as DNA, the CDR3 is TGTGCTAGCAGCTTAGCGGCAAACCCCTCCTACGAGCAGTACTTC.

The J gene is TRBJ2-1, the V gene TRBV28, with TRBD2 matching over 10 bases. CDR3 size: 15 residues. The V and J ends lost 5 bases and 0 bases, in that order; junction bases with no gene match: 1. Germline CDR1 is MDHEN and CDR2 is SYDVKM. The CDR3 nucleotides read TGTGCCAGCAGTGTAGCGGGGGGCTCCTACAATGAGCAGTTCTTC. This sequence encodes CASSVAGGSYNEQFF.

The V call is TRBV13, the J call TRBJ2-4, with 7 bases identical to TRBD1. CDR3 size: 18 residues. With 5 bases clipped from V and 0 bases from J, the junction kept 13 bases outside the gene matches. From germline, CDR1 is PRHDT and CDR2 FYEKMQ (reference sequence). As DNA, the CDR3 is TGTGCCAGCAGCCCCCGACAGGGTAACATGCTAGCCAAAAACATTCAGTACTTC. Translated: CASSPRQGNMLAKNIQYF.

This clone has a handful of counts. The J gene is TRBJ2-1, the V gene TRBV4-1; 11 bases agree with TRBD2. There are 16 residues in the CDR3. CDR1 is MGHRA and CDR2 is YSYEKL in the germline V gene. The V segment lost 1 base and the J segment 5 bases; nucleotides outside the gene matches: 4. The DNA for the CDR3 is TGCGCCAGCAGCCAAGGACTAGCGGGATGGGACAATGAGCAGTTCTTC. Protein: CASSQGLAGWDNEQFF.

This rearrangement joins TRBV15 to TRBJ2-7, with TRBD1 matching 7 bases. CDR3 length: 14 amino acids. Losses at the gene ends were 3 bases for V and 0 bases for J; bases not matched to a gene: 2. Looked up from germline, CDR1 is LNHNV and CDR2 is YYDKDF (reference sequence). CDR3 residues: CATSRDRSSYEQYF. Written as DNA, the CDR3 is TGTGCCACCAGCAGGGACAGGAGCTCCTACGAGCAGTACTTC.

The chain links TRBV4-1 to TRBJ2-3; D possibly corresponds to TRBD2 (6 bases). The CDR3 consists of 14 residues. V shed 1 base and J shed 3 bases, with 8 bases lying between them. The germline V gene encodes CDR1 MGHRA and CDR2 YSYEKL. The CDR3 DNA reads TGCGCCAGCAGCCAAGTGGGACTGACAGATACGCAGTATTTT. Its translation is CASSQVGLTDTQYF.

The V and J genes are TRBV9 and TRBJ2-7, with D possibly being TRBD2 (5 bases). The V gene lost 0 bases and the J gene lost 7 bases, with 17 bases spanning the gap. The germline V gene encodes CDR1 SGDLS and CDR2 YYNGEE. The CDR3 extends over 15 amino acids. CDR3 in amino acids: CASSVDPGRGQEQYF. In DNA, the CDR3 is TGTGCCAGCAGCGTAGACCCGGGAAGAGGTCAAGAGCAGTACTTC.

The chain uses TRBV15 and TRBJ1-6; D may be TRBD1 (6 bases). With 2 bases removed from V and 6 bases from J, the gap between germline ends came to 11 bases. The CDR3 covers 15 residues. The V gene's germline CDR1 is LNHNV and CDR2 YYDKDF (reference sequence). CDR3 sequence: CATSRIRGINSPLHF. CDR3 nucleotides: TGTGCCACCAGCAGAATAAGGGGGATTAATTCACCCCTCCACTTT.

The chain couples TRBV5-8 to TRBJ2-3; TRBD2 aligns across 13 bases. Germline CDR1 SGHTS, CDR2 YDEGEE. The trim removed 4 bases at V and 7 bases at J, leaving 9 bases unmatched. This CDR3 has 16 amino acids. The CDR3 nucleotides read TGTGCCAGCAGCCCGAGACTAGCGGGAGGCAGGTATACGCAGTATTTT. Its translation: CASSPRLAGGRYTQYF.

The chain recombines TRBV19 with TRBJ2-5; 11 bases are shared with TRBD2. The CDR3 has 15 amino acids. With 6 bases clipped from V and 2 bases from J, the junction kept 5 bases outside the gene matches. The germline CDR1 and CDR2 sequences are LNHDA and SQIVND (reference sequence). In nucleotides, the CDR3 is TGTGCCAGTAGGCGACTAGCGGGAACTCAAGAGACCCAGTACTTC. This encodes CASRRLAGTQETQYF.

V gene TRBV14 combines with J gene TRBJ2-1, with 12 bases identical to TRBD2. Germline trimming cut 4 bases from V and 7 bases from J; bases unmatched to any gene: 14. The CDR3 length is 18 residues. The germline CDR1 and CDR2 sequences are SGHDN and FVKESK. The CDR3 DNA is TGTGCCAGCAGCCCCCTCCTCAAGACTAGCGGGAGTAGGAATGAGCAGTTCTTC. Protein sequence: CASSPLLKTSGSRNEQFF.

The CDR3 sequence: CATSRVGLAGRETQYF. The CDR3 nucleotides read TGTGCCACCAGCAGAGTGGGACTAGCGGGAAGAGAGACCCAGTACTTC. V usage is TRBV15 and J usage is TRBJ2-5, with 13 bases that match TRBD2. V gave up 1 base and J gave up 4 bases; unmatched junction bases: 3. This CDR3 region has 16 residues. CDR1 and CDR2 from the germline V gene are LNHNV and YYDKDF (reference sequence).